What follows are 30 T cell receptor beta chains derived from one specimen sequenced in a study of cytotoxic CD8 clonotypes in ibrutinib-treated CLL. TCRdb's table, derived via immunoSEQ multiplex PCR, lists solely in-frame clones and lacks some. The sample has 250,000 to 350,000 clones; around 76% are singletons. Sequencing used PBMCs, obtained at disease progression, from a patient treated with ibrutinib. All receptors come from a human donor with chronic lymphocytic leukemia.

This clone was counted a single time. The gene calls are TRBV4-1 and TRBJ1-1; D unresolved. The CDR3 consists of 16 residues. Trimming cost V 0 bases and J 0 bases, with 11 bases left between them. Germline-derived CDR1 and CDR2 are MGHRA and YSYEKL. CDR3 DNA sequence: TGCGCCAGCAGCCAAGATCCAGGCCACATGAACACTGAAGCTTTCTTT. It translates to CASSQDPGHMNTEAFF.

The rearrangement uses TRBV5-1 and TRBJ2-3; 9 bases align to TRBD1. Per the germline V gene, CDR1 is SGHRS and CDR2 is YFSETQ. CDR3 size: 16 residues. The trim removed 0 bases at V and 2 bases at J, leaving 4 bases unmatched. The CDR3 nucleotides are TGCGCCAGCAGCTTGGCTACAGGGGGCTACACAGATACGCAGTATTTT. The encoded protein is CASSLATGGYTDTQYF.

The chain links TRBV15 to TRBJ2-2, with no clear D. The germline V gene has CDR1 LNHNV and CDR2 YYDKDF (reference sequence). The CDR3 spans 15 residues. Trimming stripped 0 bases from V and 1 base from J, with 6 bases between. Written as DNA, the CDR3 is TGTGCCACCAGCAGAGATTGGGGGAACACCGGGGAGCTGTTTTTT. It codes for CATSRDWGNTGELFF.

This clone came up a few times. The rearrangement links TRBV7-8 to TRBJ2-2, with D perhaps TRBD1 (5 bases). The CDR3 has 15 residues. Trimming stripped 2 bases from V and 2 bases from J, with 9 bases between. CDR1 and CDR2 from the germline V gene are SGHVS and FQNEAQ. Here the CDR3 DNA reads TGTGCCAGCAGCTTAATCCAGGGCAACACCGGGGAGCTGTTTTTT. Translating gives CASSLIQGNTGELFF.

The CDR3 spells CASSRLAGQFNTGELFF. DNA of the CDR3: TGTGCCAGCAGCCGATTGGCGGGGCAGTTTAACACCGGGGAGCTGTTTTTT. The genes are TRBV5-4 and TRBJ2-2; a weak D match, TRBD2 (6 bases). This CDR3 contains 17 residues. Germline lookup yields CDR1 SGHNT and CDR2 YYREEE (reference sequence). Between the trimmed V and J ends, which lost 4 bases and 2 bases, there was a span of 18 bases.

V gene TRBV18 combines with J gene TRBJ1-2, with TRBD1 matching 10 bases. This CDR3 spans 13 amino acids. J gave up 8 bases and V 2 bases, and 2 bases lay outside the gene matches. Germline CDR1 reads KGHSH; CDR2 reads LQKENI. The CDR3 DNA reads TGTGCCAGCTCACCAAAGACAGGGGGCGGCTACACCTTC. This encodes CASSPKTGGGYTF.

The V and J genes are TRBV7-8 and TRBJ2-3; possible D gene TRBD1, 6 bases. The CDR3 totals 15 residues. Germline V gene data show CDR1 as SGHVS and CDR2 as FQNEAQ. The V end was cut by 2 bases, the J end by 0 bases, with 9 bases between. This CDR3 reads CASSLIGTSTDTQYF. In nucleotides, the CDR3 is TGTGCCAGCAGCTTAATCGGGACAAGCACAGATACGCAGTATTTT.

The gene calls are TRBV9 and TRBJ2-7; TRBD2 matches at 12 bases. V was pared by 3 bases and J by 6 bases, with 7 bases of the junction left unmatched. Germline-derived CDR1 and CDR2 are SGDLS and YYNGEE. The CDR3 is 15 amino acids. In nucleotides, the CDR3 is TGTGCCAGCAGCGCCCGACTAGCGGGGGCGGGCGAGCAGTACTTC. The encoded protein is CASSARLAGAGEQYF.

The genes are TRBV5-1 and TRBJ2-3, with TRBD1 matching over 7 bases. The CDR3 loop spans 15 amino acids. The germline gives CDR1 SGHRS, CDR2 YFSETQ. Trimming cost V 2 bases and J 1 base; bases outside gene matches: 4. CDR3: CASSLTGTGTDTQYF. The CDR3 DNA reads as TGCGCCAGCAGCTTAACCGGGACAGGCACAGATACGCAGTATTTT.

The rearrangement uses TRBV29-1 and TRBJ2-7; 8 bases align to TRBD1. J gave up 2 bases and V 6 bases, and 9 bases lay outside the gene matches. Germline CDR1 and CDR2: SQVTM and ANQGSEA. The CDR3 has 14 amino acids. The DNA of the CDR3 is TGCAGCGTCGAACAGGGGGTTCCCCCCTACGAGCAGTACTTC. Translation gives CSVEQGVPPYEQYF.

The chain links TRBV5-4 to TRBJ1-1, with 12 positions matching TRBD1. The CDR3 contains 17 residues. V lost 5 bases to trimming and J lost 4 bases; unmatched junction nucleotides: 12. Germline V gene sequence: CDR1 SGHNT, CDR2 YYREEE (reference sequence). The CDR3 DNA reads TGTGCCAGCAGGAGCGGGACAGGGGGCACCTTGGGCACTGAAGCTTTCTTT. This gives the protein CASRSGTGGTLGTEAFF.

The chain joins TRBV6-1 to TRBJ1-4, with a weak D call TRBD1 (5 bases). This CDR3 is built from 14 residues. Germline V gives CDR1 MNHNS, CDR2 SASEGT. Trimming took off 7 bases at V and 8 bases at J, with 17 bases between the two ends. CDR3 amino acids: CASTKGGGREKLFF. The CDR3 DNA follows: TGTGCCAGCACTAAAGGTGGGGGACGCGAAAAACTGTTTTTT.

V gene TRBV29-1 combines with J gene TRBJ1-5; TRBD1 is a possible D gene (6 bases). Germline CDR1 reads SQVTM; CDR2 reads ANQGSEA. Trimming cost V 4 bases and J 0 bases, with 22 bases left between them. The CDR3 length is 18 residues. The CDR3 here is CSVAEGTTKRYSNQPQHF. CDR3 coding DNA: TGCAGCGTTGCCGAGGGGACAACGAAAAGATATAGCAATCAGCCCCAGCATTTT.

This clone was observed a handful of times. The chain has TRBV27 and TRBJ2-3; 10 bases are a match to TRBD2. Germline V gene data show CDR1 as MNHEY and CDR2 as SMNVEV (reference sequence). With 7 bases clipped from V and 3 bases from J, the junction kept 4 bases outside the gene matches. The CDR3 is 14 residues long. As DNA, the CDR3 is TGTGCCAGCATCCCTAGCGGGAGTACAGATACGCAGTATTTT. As protein: CASIPSGSTDTQYF.

The chain combines TRBV29-1 with TRBJ2-5, with D hard to call. V shed 7 bases and J shed 5 bases, with 20 bases lying between them. Germline V gene sequence: CDR1 SQVTM, CDR2 ANQGSEA. The CDR3 totals 14 residues. The CDR3 spells CSDLEDGLGETQYF. CDR3 nucleotides: TGCAGCGACCTCGAGGACGGTCTAGGCGAGACCCAGTACTTC.

The chain links TRBV27 to TRBJ1-2; tentatively, D is TRBD1 (5 bases). Trimming removed 1 base from V and 7 bases from J, with 13 bases in between. The germline gives CDR1 MNHEY, CDR2 SMNVEV (reference sequence). The CDR3 length is 14 residues. The CDR3 DNA follows: TGTGCCAGCAGTTTATACGGGAATAGGGGTGGCTACACCTTC. Protein sequence: CASSLYGNRGGYTF.

The CDR3 is CASSDLGQQETQYF. The DNA of the CDR3 is TGCGCCAGCAGCGACCTGGGACAGCAAGAGACCCAGTACTTC. The rearrangement joins TRBV5-1 to TRBJ2-5, with 7 bases identical to TRBD1. J gave up 2 bases and V 4 bases, and 5 bases lay outside the gene matches. Germline V gene sequence: CDR1 SGHRS, CDR2 YFSETQ. The CDR3 has 14 amino acids.

The V call is TRBV18, the J call TRBJ1-1, with 7 bases aligning to TRBD1. CDR3 length equals 12 residues. Germline CDR1 and CDR2: KGHSH and LQKENI. V shed 5 bases, J shed 7 bases, and the junction held 4 bases outside the gene matches. The CDR3 loop is CASSEGAGEAFF. The CDR3 DNA sequence: TGTGCCAGCTCAGAGGGGGCGGGTGAAGCTTTCTTT.

This chain connects TRBV18 to TRBJ2-4; D unclear. CDR3 length equals 15 residues. The germline V gene has CDR1 KGHSH and CDR2 LQKENI. The ends were cut back, 3 bases at V and 0 bases at J, with 9 bases in the middle. For the CDR3, the DNA is TGTGCCAGCTCACCGGTCCCCTTAGCCAAAAACATTCAGTACTTC. The encoded protein is CASSPVPLAKNIQYF.

This chain uses TRBV29-1 with TRBJ1-1; no reliable D call. This CDR3 is built from 14 residues. Germline values: CDR1 SQVTM, CDR2 ANQGSEA. V shed 5 bases and J shed 0 bases, with 13 bases lying between them. CDR3 amino acids: CSVLLGSLNTEAFF. DNA of the CDR3: TGCAGCGTTTTGCTAGGCAGCCTGAACACTGAAGCTTTCTTT.

This chain uses TRBV21-1 with TRBJ2-3. TRBV21-1 is given as a pseudogene. This CDR3 comprises 16 residues. The CDR3 DNA is TGTGCCAGCAGCAAATACCGGGGCGCGGGCACAGATACGCAGTATTTT. Translation: CASSKYRGAGTDTQYF.

This clone was found once. The J gene is TRBJ2-3, the V gene TRBV6-5; D tentatively fits TRBD1 or TRBD2 (5 bases each). Germline V CDR1 and CDR2: MNHEY, SVGAGI. The CDR3 is 16 residues long. The V end was cut by 0 bases, the J end by 2 bases, with 12 bases between. The CDR3 DNA follows: TGTGCCAGCAGTTACTCGGGACGGGGAATCACAGATACGCAGTATTTT. Residues: CASSYSGRGITDTQYF.

This chain uses TRBV11-2 with TRBJ2-7; 15 positions agree with TRBD2. Losses at the gene ends were 5 bases for V and 2 bases for J; bases not matched to a gene: 4. In germline, CDR1 is SGHAT, CDR2 FQNNGV. This CDR3 is 16 amino acids long. CDR3 protein: CASSPWTSGRAYEQYF. In nucleotides, the CDR3 is TGTGCCAGCAGCCCCTGGACTAGCGGGAGGGCCTACGAGCAGTACTTC.

This sequence joins TRBV2 and TRBJ1-4, with unresolved D. The germline gives CDR1 SNHLY, CDR2 FYNNEI. The V end lost 1 base, the J end lost 3 bases, and 6 bases lay between the germline ends. The CDR3 extends over 14 amino acids. In DNA, the CDR3 is TGTGCCAGCAGTGAAGGGGAACCTAATGAAAAACTGTTTTTT. This sequence encodes CASSEGEPNEKLFF.

The V call is TRBV5-1, the J call TRBJ2-2, with D possibly matching TRBD1 (5 bases). The germline V and J ends were trimmed by 3 bases and 0 bases, with 9 bases remaining between them. This CDR3 contains 15 residues. Germline V lookup: CDR1 SGHRS, CDR2 YFSETQ. The chain's CDR3 is CASSSTAANTGELFF. DNA for the CDR3: TGCGCCAGCAGCTCGACAGCCGCGAACACCGGGGAGCTGTTTTTT.

This clone has only one observation. This chain links TRBV6-6 with TRBJ1-1; possible D gene TRBD1, 6 bases. V lost 10 bases, J lost 8 bases, and 20 bases lay in between. The CDR3 is 13 residues long. The V gene's germline CDR1 is MNHNY and CDR2 SVGAGI (reference sequence). The CDR3 sequence is CATLPYTGGEAFF. The CDR3 nucleotides are TGTGCCACTCTCCCCTACACCGGGGGCGAAGCTTTCTTT.

This CDR3 is CASTSGVAGELFF. CDR3 nucleotide sequence: TGTGCCAGTACATCAGGGGTGGCAGGGGAGCTGTTTTTT. The chain links TRBV7-8 to TRBJ2-2, with a weak D call TRBD1 (6 bases). Between the trimmed V and J ends, which lost 9 bases and 8 bases, there was a span of 16 bases. There are 13 residues in the CDR3. In germline, CDR1 is SGHVS, CDR2 FQNEAQ.

The chain recombines TRBV29-1 with TRBJ2-2, with D possibly being TRBD2 (6 bases). The CDR3 runs 15 residues. The germline V gene has CDR1 SQVTM and CDR2 ANQGSEA. Trimming pared 2 bases from V and 2 bases from J, leaving 12 bases between. Here the CDR3 DNA reads TGCAGCGTTGAAAAAGCGGGTGTTAACACCGGGGAGCTGTTTTTT. Translating gives CSVEKAGVNTGELFF.

This chain uses TRBV7-6 with TRBJ2-3; perhaps D is TRBD1 or TRBD2 (5 bases each). The CDR3 runs 16 residues. Germline-derived CDR1 and CDR2 are SGHVS and FNYEAQ. V was cut by 0 bases and J by 1 base, with 11 bases left in between. In DNA, the CDR3 is TGTGCCAGCAGCTTAGCGGCAGGGAGCGGCACAGATACGCAGTATTTT. The encoded protein is CASSLAAGSGTDTQYF.

The rearrangement joins TRBV18 to TRBJ1-1; D remains unclear. Germline CDR1 is KGHSH and CDR2 is LQKENI. The CDR3 covers 14 residues. The V end lost 0 bases, the J end lost 6 bases, and 11 bases lay between the germline ends. DNA for the CDR3: TGTGCCAGCTCACCACCGTTTGGGTTGTCTGAAGCTTTCTTT. Its translation is CASSPPFGLSEAFF.